These T cell receptor beta chains were read from a single sample in a study of OX40 agonist ivuxolimab in advanced cancers. Produced via immunoSEQ multiplex PCR; TCRdb's table is partial and in-frame only. The sample has more than 10,000 clones, roughly two thirds seen once. This specimen consisted of CD4+ or CD8+ T cells sorted from blood, obtained in a trial of the OX40 agonist ivuxolimab. These receptors were obtained from an adult with an advanced solid tumor such as melanoma, head and neck, liver or kidney cancer. CDR3s include the opening cysteine and the closing phenylalanine or tryptophan. The order of the fields is V gene, D gene, clone size, J gene, CDR3 DNA, CDR3 protein. A D gene is named only where the DNA matches it firmly. Some rows mark clone size as missing; the rest say once, few, many or name a class of expanded clone.

TRBV29-1	TRBD2	few	TRBJ2-5	TGCAGCGTTGAAGAGGCACTAGCGGGGACCCAAGAGACCCAGTACTTC	CSVEEALAGTQETQYF
TRBV10-1	.	.	TRBJ1-1	TGCGCCAGCAGCGTCGGATGGAACACTGAAGCTTTCTTT	CASSVGWNTEAFF
TRBV27	.	.	TRBJ1-1	TGTGCCAGCAGTCTAGGTCGGAACACTGAAGCTTTCTTT	CASSLGRNTEAFF
TRBV9	.	.	TRBJ1-2	TGTGCCAGCAGCGTAGACGGTAATGGCTACACCTTC	CASSVDGNGYTF
TRBV6-5	.	.	TRBJ1-1	TGTGCCAGCAGTTTAGGGGCCATGCCGAACACTGAAGCTTTCTTT	CASSLGAMPNTEAFF
TRBV7-9	.	.	TRBJ2-1	TGTGCCAGCAGCTTGTTGCCGGGGGGCCACAATGAGCAGTTCTTC	CASSLLPGGHNEQFF
TRBV6-6	.	.	TRBJ2-1	TGTGCCAGCAGTACTTCAGGGTTATCCTACAATGAGCAGTTCTTC	CASSTSGLSYNEQFF
TRBV11-1	TRBD2	.	TRBJ2-3	TGTGCCAGCAGCTCTAGCGGAGTGGGGGATACGCAGTATTTT	CASSSSGVGDTQYF
TRBV29-1	TRBD1	few	TRBJ2-7	TGCAGCGTCCGGGACAGTTTCTACGAGCAGTACTTC	CSVRDSFYEQYF
TRBV15	TRBD2	.	TRBJ2-5	TGTGCCACCAGCATACGCTCCGGGGGGGCCCAGTACTTC	CATSIRSGGAQYF
TRBV7-9	.	few	TRBJ1-2	TGTGCCAGCAGCTTAGCGGGCGGGTCGGCAATTTATGGCTACACCTTC	CASSLAGGSAIYGYTF
TRBV11-2	.	.	TRBJ2-7	TGTGCCAGCAGCTTGGGGCAGAGCTCCTACGAGCAGTACTTC	CASSLGQSSYEQYF
TRBV27	TRBD2	.	TRBJ2-1	TGTGCCAGCAGTTTAAGGGATACTAGCGGGAGAACCAATGAGCAGTTCTTC	CASSLRDTSGRTNEQFF
TRBV5-6	.	.	TRBJ2-7	TGTGCCAGCAGCTTTTCAGGGTCGATCGCCTACGAGCAGTACTTC	CASSFSGSIAYEQYF
TRBV5-1	TRBD1	.	TRBJ1-5	TGCGCCAGCAGCTCGACAGGGGGTTCACAGCCCCAGCATTTT	CASSSTGGSQPQHF
TRBV30	.	many	TRBJ1-5	TGTGCCTGGAGTGTTCAAGGAGGTTGGGGTCAGCCCCAGCATTTT	CAWSVQGGWGQPQHF
TRBV30	.	once	TRBJ1-2	TGTGCCTGGAGTGTCTACAGTGCCTATGGCTACACCTTC	CAWSVYSAYGYTF
TRBV5-4	.	.	TRBJ2-1	TGTGCCAGCAGCTTGAAGGTGGGCAATGAGCAGTTCTTC	CASSLKVGNEQFF
TRBV4-1	TRBD1	.	TRBJ2-7	TGCGCCAGCAGCCAAGGGGCCAGGGGGTCCTACGAGCAGTACTTC	CASSQGARGSYEQYF
TRBV7-9	TRBD1	.	TRBJ2-5	TGTGCCAGCAGCTCAACGGCAGGGGGCCAAGAGACCCAGTACTTC	CASSSTAGGQETQYF
TRBV2	.	.	TRBJ2-1	TGTGCCAGCTGTCGCTTCCCGGACAATGAGCAGTTCTTC	CASCRFPDNEQFF
TRBV7-9	TRBD1	few	TRBJ2-5	TGTGCCAGCAGCGGCCCCCGGGACAGGCAAGAGACCCAGTACTTC	CASSGPRDRQETQYF
TRBV30	.	.	TRBJ2-3	TGTGCCTGGAGTATGACTACCTTCACAGATACGCAGTATTTT	CAWSMTTFTDTQYF
TRBV28	TRBD2	.	TRBJ2-3	TGTGCCAGCAGTCTCCGGACTAGCGGTGGTACAGATACGCAGTATTTT	CASSLRTSGGTDTQYF
TRBV6-5	.	.	TRBJ1-2	TGTGCCGGCTTGGGCGCGGGGGCTTATGGCTACACCTTC	CAGLGAGAYGYTF
TRBV27	.	few	TRBJ1-1	TGTGCCAGCAGTTTTGGACCGCAAGCTTTCTTT	CASSFGPQAFF
TRBV29-1	.	.	TRBJ1-1	TGCAGCGTTGAAACGGAGGGAGAAGCTTTCTTT	CSVETEGEAFF
TRBV28	TRBD1	.	TRBJ1-1	TGTGCCAGCAGTTTAGGGACAGGTCAGAACACTGAAGCTTTCTTT	CASSLGTGQNTEAFF
TRBV28	.	.	TRBJ1-5	TGTGCCAGCCTTCGGACCTCGGGGAATCAGCCCCAGCATTTT	CASLRTSGNQPQHF
TRBV28	.	few	TRBJ2-5	TGTGCCAGCAGTCGCCGGGGAACAGAGACCCAGTACTTC	CASSRRGTETQYF
TRBV11-3	TRBD1	once	TRBJ2-6	TGTGCCAGCAGCCCGGGACAGGGGAACTCTGGGGCCAACGTCCTGACTTTC	CASSPGQGNSGANVLTF
TRBV7-9	TRBD2	.	TRBJ2-3	TGTGCCAGCAGCCGGACTAGCGGGAGCCGAGATACGCAGTATTTT	CASSRTSGSRDTQYF
TRBV28	TRBD1	.	TRBJ2-7	TGTGCCAGCAGTAAAGTTCCGGGACAGGGGCCCGAGCAGTACTTC	CASSKVPGQGPEQYF
TRBV7-3	.	.	TRBJ1-6	TGTGCCAGCAGCTTAGCGGGAGCTAATTCACCCCTCCACTTT	CASSLAGANSPLHF
TRBV30	.	once	TRBJ2-2	TGTGCCTGGAACCTTTTGACGGGGGGGGAGCTGTTTTTT	CAWNLLTGGELFF
TRBV7-3	TRBD2	.	TRBJ2-3	TGTGCCAGCAGCTCGCGGGGGGGCCTCACAGATACGCAGTATTTT	CASSSRGGLTDTQYF
TRBV5-5	.	.	TRBJ2-1	TGTGCCAGCAGCTCAGAAAGGGCCTTTGGGGATGAGCAGTTCTTC	CASSSERAFGDEQFF
TRBV30	.	.	TRBJ2-5	TGTGCCTGGAGTGTAACAGGGAGCTGGTGGGAGCAGTACTTC	CAWSVTGSWWEQYF
TRBV5-1	.	.	TRBJ2-7	TGCGCCAGCAGCTGGGAGGGAGGGGGCTACGAGCAGTACTTC	CASSWEGGGYEQYF
TRBV6-5	TRBD2	.	TRBJ2-1	TGTGCCAGCAGCCCGGGACTAGCCTATGAGCAGTTCTTC	CASSPGLAYEQFF
TRBV27	TRBD2	.	TRBJ2-1	TGTGCCAGCAGTTTATGGGCTAGCGGGGGGGCCCACAATGAGCAGTTCTTC	CASSLWASGGAHNEQFF